These T cell receptor beta chains were read from a single sample in a study of T cell responses to AZD1222 COVID-19 vaccine. Clones were sequenced by immunoSEQ multiplex PCR, and TCRdb holds only the in-frame ones, with some missing. The table has tens of thousands of clones, about 86% seen once; the top ten hold about 7.1%. The specimen comprised peripheral blood, sampled 28 days after the second AZD1222 dose. All receptors derive from an adult who received the AZD1222 COVID-19 vaccine. The CDR3 runs from the conserved cysteine through the conserved F or W. A D gene is named only where the DNA matches it firmly. The size field is filled for only some rows; it gives once, few, many or a size class.

V gene	J gene	D gene	clone size	CDR3 protein	CDR3 DNA
TRBV7-2	TRBJ2-1	NA	NA	CASSLNSVNEQFF	TGTGCCAGCAGCTTAAATTCGGTCAATGAGCAGTTCTTC
TRBV19	TRBJ1-2	TRBD1	NA	CASSMVGTGEKYGYTF	TGTGCCAGTAGTATGGTAGGGACAGGGGAGAAGTATGGCTACACCTTC
TRBV18	TRBJ1-5	NA	NA	CASSPSEGNQPQHF	TGTGCCAGCTCACCATCTGAAGGCAATCAGCCCCAGCATTTT
TRBV2	TRBJ2-6	TRBD1	NA	CASTWDRLSGANVLTF	TGTGCCAGCACCTGGGACAGACTCTCTGGGGCCAACGTCCTGACTTTC
TRBV18	TRBJ2-2	NA	NA	CASSPPTQNTGELFF	TGTGCCAGCTCACCACCAACTCAGAACACCGGGGAGCTGTTTTTT
TRBV7-9	TRBJ1-5	NA	NA	CASSSVKGDQHF	TGTGCCAGCAGCTCTGTAAAGGGGGACCAGCATTTT
TRBV4-3	TRBJ1-2	NA	NA	CASSHPGNSGYTF	TGCGCCAGCAGCCACCCAGGGAATAGCGGCTACACCTTC
TRBV2	TRBJ2-1	TRBD2	once	CASREREGYNEQFF	TGTGCCAGCAGAGAGCGGGAGGGTTACAATGAGCAGTTCTTC
TRBV5-1	TRBJ2-7	NA	once	CASSTGRGLEQYF	TGCGCCAGCAGCACCGGGAGAGGGCTGGAGCAGTACTTC
TRBV6-6	TRBJ1-3	NA	NA	CASRFTGTSGNTIYF	TGTGCCAGCAGATTTACAGGGACCTCTGGAAACACCATATATTTT
TRBV6-5	TRBJ1-2	TRBD1	NA	CASSLTGTGNTF	TGTGCCAGCAGTTTAACCGGGACAGGGAACACCTTC
TRBV28	TRBJ1-3	NA	NA	CASSLEGLSGNTIYF	TGTGCCAGCAGTTTAGAGGGGCTTTCTGGAAACACCATATATTTT
TRBV6-5	TRBJ1-5	TRBD1	NA	CASMDRFTNQPQHF	TGTGCCAGCATGGACAGGTTTACAAATCAGCCCCAGCATTTT
TRBV6-5	TRBJ2-1	TRBD1	NA	CASHRDSGYNEQFF	TGTGCCAGCCACCGGGACAGCGGATACAATGAGCAGTTCTTC